This T cell receptor beta chain was documented in a study of OX40 agonist ivuxolimab in advanced cancers. The CDR3 runs 14 residues. The V gene's germline CDR1 is MGHRA and CDR2 YSYEKL. Deletions cut 4 bases from V and 1 base from J, with 11 bases between. Assay used: immunoSEQ multiplex PCR; TCRdb lists only in-frame clones, some missing. The table shows 70,000 to 80,000 clones, with 81% occurring only once. V is TRBV4-1 and J is TRBJ2-7, with a tentative D call TRBD1 (6 bases). This TCR came from an adult with an advanced solid tumor such as melanoma, head and neck, liver or kidney cancer. The sample in question was CD4+ or CD8+ T cells sorted from blood, obtained in a trial of the OX40 agonist ivuxolimab. The chain's CDR3 is CASSPRDMSYEQYF. The CDR3 DNA reads TGCGCCAGCAGCCCCCGGGACATGTCCTACGAGCAGTACTTC.